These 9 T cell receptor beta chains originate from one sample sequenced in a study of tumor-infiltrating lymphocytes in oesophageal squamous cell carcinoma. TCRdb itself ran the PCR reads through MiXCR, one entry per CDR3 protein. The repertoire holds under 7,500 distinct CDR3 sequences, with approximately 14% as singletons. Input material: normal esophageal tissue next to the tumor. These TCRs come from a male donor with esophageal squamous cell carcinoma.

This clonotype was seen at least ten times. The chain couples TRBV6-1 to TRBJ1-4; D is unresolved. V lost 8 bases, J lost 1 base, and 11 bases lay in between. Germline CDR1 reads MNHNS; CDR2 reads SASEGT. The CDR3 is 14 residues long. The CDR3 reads CASSWLGTNEKLFF. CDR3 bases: TGTGCCAGCTCCTGGTTGGGAACTAATGAAAAACTGTTTTTT.

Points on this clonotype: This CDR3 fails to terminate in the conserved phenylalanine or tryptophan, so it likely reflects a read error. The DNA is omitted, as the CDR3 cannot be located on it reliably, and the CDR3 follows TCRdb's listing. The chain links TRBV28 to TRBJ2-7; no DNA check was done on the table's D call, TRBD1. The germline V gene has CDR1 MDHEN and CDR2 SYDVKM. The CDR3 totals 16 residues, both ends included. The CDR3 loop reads CASSFTGTSYGYTFGS.

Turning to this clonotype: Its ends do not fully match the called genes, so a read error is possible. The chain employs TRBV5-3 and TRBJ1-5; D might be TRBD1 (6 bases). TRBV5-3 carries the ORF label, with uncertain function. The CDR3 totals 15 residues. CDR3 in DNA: TGTGCCAGAAGCAACGGGACAAATAGCAATCAGCCCCAGCCTTTT. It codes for CARSNGTNSNQPQPF.

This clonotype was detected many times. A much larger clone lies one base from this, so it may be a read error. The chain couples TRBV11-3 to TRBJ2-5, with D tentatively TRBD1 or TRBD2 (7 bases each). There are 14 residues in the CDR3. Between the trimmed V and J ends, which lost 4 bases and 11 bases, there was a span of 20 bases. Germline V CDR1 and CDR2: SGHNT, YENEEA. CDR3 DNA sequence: TGTGCCAGCAGCTCGTCAGGGGGGGGCTATGAGCAGTACTTC. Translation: CASSSSGGGYEQYF.

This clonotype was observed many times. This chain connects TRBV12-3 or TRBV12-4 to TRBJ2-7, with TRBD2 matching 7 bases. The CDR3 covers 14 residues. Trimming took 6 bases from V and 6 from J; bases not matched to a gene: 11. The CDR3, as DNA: TGTGCCAGCAGGATGGGTGGGGGAGGGCCCGAGCAGTACTTC. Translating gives CASRMGGGGPEQYF.

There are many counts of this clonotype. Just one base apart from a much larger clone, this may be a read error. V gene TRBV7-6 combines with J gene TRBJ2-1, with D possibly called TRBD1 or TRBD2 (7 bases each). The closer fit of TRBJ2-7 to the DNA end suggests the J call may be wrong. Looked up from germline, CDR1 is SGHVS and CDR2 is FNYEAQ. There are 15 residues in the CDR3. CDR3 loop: CASSGGRGPYNEQYF. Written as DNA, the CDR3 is TGTGCCAGCAGCGGAGGGAGGGGGCCTTACAATGAGCAGTACTTC.

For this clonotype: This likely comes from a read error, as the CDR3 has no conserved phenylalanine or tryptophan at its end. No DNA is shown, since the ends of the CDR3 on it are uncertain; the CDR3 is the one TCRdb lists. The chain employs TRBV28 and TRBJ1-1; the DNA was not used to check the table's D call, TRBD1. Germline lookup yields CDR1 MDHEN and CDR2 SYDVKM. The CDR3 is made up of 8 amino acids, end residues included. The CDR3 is CASRAMPG.

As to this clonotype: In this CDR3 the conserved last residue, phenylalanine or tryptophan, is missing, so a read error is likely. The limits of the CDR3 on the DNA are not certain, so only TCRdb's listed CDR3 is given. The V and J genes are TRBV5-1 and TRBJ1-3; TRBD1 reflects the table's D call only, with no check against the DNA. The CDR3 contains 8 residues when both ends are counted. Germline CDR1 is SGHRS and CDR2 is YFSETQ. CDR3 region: CASSLSGQ.

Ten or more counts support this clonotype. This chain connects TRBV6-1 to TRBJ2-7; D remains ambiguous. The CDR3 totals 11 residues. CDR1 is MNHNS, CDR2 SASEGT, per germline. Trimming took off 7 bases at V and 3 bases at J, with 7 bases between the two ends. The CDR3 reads CASTGSYEQYF. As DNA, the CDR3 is TGTGCCAGCACAGGAAGCTACGAGCAGTACTTC.